The entry below gives a single T cell receptor beta chain sequence along with its context. The antigen is unknown. The data are from a study of response to subunit inactivated influenza vaccine. The V gene end was trimmed by 4 bases and the J gene end by 6 bases; junction bases not matched to a gene: 11. CDR3 length: 17 residues. Study-wide findings and caveats: There was a suggestion from the authors that each seasonal influenza vaccination recruits few new T cells.

MiXCR was run by TCRdb on the RT-PCR reads, yielding one entry per CDR3 protein. Seen here are about 180,000 distinct CDR3 sequences, approximately 9.2% observed once, and the top ten hold about a tenth. The chain carries TRBV12-3 or TRBV12-4 and TRBJ1-4; 10 bases are shared with TRBD1. Sequences were derived from non-naive T cells sorted from PBMCs, sampled on the day of vaccination. This receptor was obtained from a middle-aged man who received an inactivated influenza vaccine. CDR3 loop: CASSSGRRTGGYEKLFF. The DNA of the CDR3 is TGTGCCAGCAGTTCGGGACGTAGGACAGGGGGGTATGAAAAACTGTTTTTT.